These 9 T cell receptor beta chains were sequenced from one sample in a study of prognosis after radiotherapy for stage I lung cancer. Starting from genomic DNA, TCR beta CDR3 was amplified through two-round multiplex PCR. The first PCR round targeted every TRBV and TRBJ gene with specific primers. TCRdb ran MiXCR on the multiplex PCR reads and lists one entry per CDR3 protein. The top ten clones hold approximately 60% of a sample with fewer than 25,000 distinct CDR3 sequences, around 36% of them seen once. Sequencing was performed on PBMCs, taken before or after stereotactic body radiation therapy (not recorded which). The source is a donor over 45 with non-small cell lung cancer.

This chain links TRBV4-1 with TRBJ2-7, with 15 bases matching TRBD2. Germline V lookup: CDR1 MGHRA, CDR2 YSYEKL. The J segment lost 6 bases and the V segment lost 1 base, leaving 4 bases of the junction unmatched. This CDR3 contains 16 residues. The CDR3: CASSQAPGLAGGEQYF. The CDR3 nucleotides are TGCGCCAGCAGCCAAGCTCCGGGACTAGCGGGGGGCGAGCAGTACTTC.

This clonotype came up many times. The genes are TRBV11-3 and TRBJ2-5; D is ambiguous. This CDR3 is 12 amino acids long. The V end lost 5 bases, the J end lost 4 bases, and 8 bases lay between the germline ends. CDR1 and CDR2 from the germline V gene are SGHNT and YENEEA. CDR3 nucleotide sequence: TGTGCCAGCAGCCTACGCCTAGAGACCCAGTACTTC. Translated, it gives CASSLRLETQYF.

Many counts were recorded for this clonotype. In nucleotides, the CDR3 is TGTGCCAGCAGCTTAGGGGGGACAGGGAGAACCACAGATACGCAGTATTTT. Its protein is CASSLGGTGRTTDTQYF. The genes are TRBV11-3 and TRBJ2-3; 9 positions match TRBD1. CDR1 is SGHNT and CDR2 is YENEEA in the germline V gene. The CDR3 is 17 amino acids. V trimming: 1 base; J trimming: 2 bases; junction bases outside the gene matches: 7.

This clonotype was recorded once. CDR3 DNA sequence: TGTGCCAGCAGCTTGAGTTTGGGAGCGGGGACAGATACGCAGTATTTT. Translating it yields CASSLSLGAGTDTQYF. This sequence joins TRBV7-2 and TRBJ2-3, with 7 bases that match TRBD2. CDR3 length: 16 amino acids. Germline-derived CDR1 and CDR2 are SGHTA and FQGNSA. The J segment lost 3 bases and the V segment lost 3 bases, leaving 9 bases of the junction unmatched.

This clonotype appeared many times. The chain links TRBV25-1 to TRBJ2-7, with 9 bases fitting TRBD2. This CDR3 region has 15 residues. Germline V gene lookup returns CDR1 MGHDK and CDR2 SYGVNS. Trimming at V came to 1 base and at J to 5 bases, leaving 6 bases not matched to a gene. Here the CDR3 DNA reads TGTGCCAGCAGTGAATCCGGACTAGCGAGCGACGAGCAGTACTTC. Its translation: CASSESGLASDEQYF.

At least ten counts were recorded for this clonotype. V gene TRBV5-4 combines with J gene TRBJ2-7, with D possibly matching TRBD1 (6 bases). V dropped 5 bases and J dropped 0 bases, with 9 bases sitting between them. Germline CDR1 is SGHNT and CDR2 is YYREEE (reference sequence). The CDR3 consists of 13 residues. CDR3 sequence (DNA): TGTGCCAGCAGTTCAGGGGCCTCCTACGAGCAGTACTTC. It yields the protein CASSSGASYEQYF.

The CDR3 nucleotides read TGTGCCAGCAGTTGGGAGGCAGGGCCCAACGTCCTGACTTTC. Translation: CASSWEAGPNVLTF. This chain uses TRBV6-5 with TRBJ2-6; D may be TRBD2 (6 bases). The CDR3 has 14 residues. The V and J ends lost 4 bases and 8 bases respectively, with 12 bases between them. The germline V gene encodes CDR1 MNHEY and CDR2 SVGAGI.

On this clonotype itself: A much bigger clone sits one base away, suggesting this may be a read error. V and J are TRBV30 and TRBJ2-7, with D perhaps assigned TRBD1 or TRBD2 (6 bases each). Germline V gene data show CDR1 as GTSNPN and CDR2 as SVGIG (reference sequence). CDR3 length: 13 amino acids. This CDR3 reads CTWRLEGAYEQYF. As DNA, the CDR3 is TGTACCTGGAGATTGGAGGGGGCCTACGAGCAGTACTTC. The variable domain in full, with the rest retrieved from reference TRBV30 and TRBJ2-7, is SQTIHQWPATLVQPVGSPLSLECTVEGTSNPNLYWYRQAAGRGLQLLFYSVGIGQISSEVPQNLSASRPQDRQFILSSKKLLLSDSGFYLCTWRLEGAYEQYFGPGTRLTVT.

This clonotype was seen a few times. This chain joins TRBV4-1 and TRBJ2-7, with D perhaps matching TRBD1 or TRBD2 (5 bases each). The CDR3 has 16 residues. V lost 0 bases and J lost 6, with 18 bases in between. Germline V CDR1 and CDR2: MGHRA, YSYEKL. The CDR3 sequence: CASSQDSVGAGTEQYF. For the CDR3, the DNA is TGCGCCAGCAGCCAAGATTCGGTGGGTGCAGGGACCGAGCAGTACTTC.